Listed here are 20 T cell receptor beta chains from one sample, sequenced in a study of blood T cell repertoires in COVID-19 (dated by TCRdb to 2018 to 2020). Receptor amplification or capture employed the immunoSEQ multiplex PCR assay. Held by TCRdb, this immuneACCESS table contains in-frame sequences only and omits some clones. Under half of the omission traces to an unresolved V gene where checked; the cause of the rest is unknown. This sample comprises about 370,000 clones, 85% to 90% of them detected only once. The ten largest make up roughly 0.99% of the sample. Material for sequencing was PBMCs or T cells enriched from blood (not recorded which). The origin of the receptors is a man younger than 35 who had recovered from COVID-19.

On this clone itself: The sample holds other DNA sequences that translate to the same CDR3. CDR3 sequence: CSARGGGEQYF. The CDR3 region has the DNA TGCAGTGCCCGCGGGGGCGGCGAGCAGTACTTC. The chain uses TRBV20-1 and TRBJ2-7; maybe TRBD2 (7 bases). Deletions cut 6 bases from V and 6 bases from J, with 12 bases between. This CDR3 has 11 residues. Germline CDR1 is DFQATT and CDR2 is SNEGSKA (reference sequence).

The chain links TRBV4-2 to TRBJ2-3; 10 bases match TRBD2. Germline CDR1 is LGHNA and CDR2 is YNFKEQ. V lost 3 bases and J lost 4; bases outside the gene matches: 10. The CDR3 sequence is 17 residues long. CDR3 sequence reads: CASSQGGTSAKPDTQYF. CDR3 sequence (DNA): TGTGCCAGCAGCCAGGGGGGGACTAGCGCGAAACCAGATACGCAGTATTTT.

The CDR3 protein is CASSQEFGLAGAGAGELFF. DNA of the CDR3: TGTGCCAGCAGCCAAGAGTTCGGACTAGCGGGGGCCGGTGCCGGGGAGCTGTTTTTT. V and J are TRBV3-1 (or the pseudogene TRBV3-2) and TRBJ2-2; 13 bases map to TRBD2. Germline CDR1 reads LGHDT; CDR2 reads YNNKEL (reference sequence). Trimming removed 0 bases from V and 6 bases from J; junction bases left unmatched: 10. The CDR3 runs to 19 residues.

There are a few counts of this clone. The chain couples TRBV15 to TRBJ1-2; D remains ambiguous. Between the trimmed V and J ends, which lost 0 bases and 6 bases, there was a span of 11 bases. Germline CDR1 and CDR2: LNHNV and YYDKDF (reference sequence). This CDR3 spans 14 amino acids. The CDR3 coding sequence is TGTGCCACCAGCAGAGATGGAGGTGGTGATGGCTACACCTTC. Protein sequence: CATSRDGGGDGYTF.

V and J are TRBV3-1 (or the pseudogene TRBV3-2) and TRBJ1-1; weak D call: TRBD1 (6 bases). V was cut by 6 bases and J by 10 bases, with 18 bases left in between. The CDR3 totals 13 residues. Germline assignment: CDR1 LGHDT and CDR2 YNNKEL (reference sequence). CDR3 sequence: CASSRTEDDGAFF. CDR3 bases: TGTGCCAGCAGTCGGACAGAAGATGATGGAGCTTTCTTT.

The chain is built from TRBV7-9 and TRBJ1-2; D gene ambiguous. CDR1 SEHNR and CDR2 FQNEAQ come from the germline V gene (reference sequence). The CDR3 contains 14 residues. V shed 5 bases and J shed 0 bases, with 10 bases lying between them. This CDR3 is CASSLPATNYGYTF. The CDR3 DNA is TGTGCCAGCAGCCTTCCCGCTACTAACTATGGCTACACCTTC.

The chain couples TRBV28 to TRBJ2-2, with D tentatively TRBD2 (5 bases). Germline V lookup: CDR1 MDHEN, CDR2 SYDVKM. V lost 7 bases and J 5 bases, leaving 23 bases between the germline ends. This CDR3 is 17 amino acids long. CDR3 loop: CASTPLGVVSVTGELFF. The CDR3 nucleotides read TGTGCCAGCACTCCCCTCGGGGTAGTTTCGGTTACCGGGGAGCTGTTTTTT. Based on the CDR3 plus reference TRBV28 and TRBJ2-2, the full variable domain is DVKVTQSSRYLVKRTGEKVFLECVQDMDHENMFWYRQDPGLGLRLIYFSYDVKMKEKGDIPEGYSVSREKKERFSLILESASTNQTSMYLCASTPLGVVSVTGELFFGEGSRLTVL.

The chain uses TRBV19 and TRBJ2-7; TRBD2 might be the D (5 bases). In germline, CDR1 is LNHDA, CDR2 SQIVND (reference sequence). CDR3 length: 15 residues. V was clipped by 5 bases and J by 3 bases, with 17 bases between them. The CDR3 DNA reads TGTGCCAGTAGTCCCACTGGGTCGGGGAACTACGAGCAGTACTTC. The encoded protein is CASSPTGSGNYEQYF. Together with reference TRBV19 and TRBJ2-7, the CDR3 gives the full variable domain: DGGITQSPKYLFRKEGQNVTLSCEQNLNHDAMYWYRQDPGQGLRLIYYSQIVNDFQKGDIAEGYSVSREKKESFPLTVTSAQKNPTAFYLCASSPTGSGNYEQYFGPGTRLTVT.

CDR3 nucleotides: TGTGCCAGCAGTTCGGGGGGTGCGAACTATGGCTACACCTTC. Protein sequence: CASSSGGANYGYTF. V usage is TRBV27 and J usage is TRBJ1-2; a possible D gene is TRBD1 (5 bases). V lost 4 bases to trimming and J lost 2 bases, with 11 bases between them. Germline V gene data show CDR1 as MNHEY and CDR2 as SMNVEV (reference sequence). CDR3 length: 14 residues.

This clone was counted once. The chain links TRBV23-1 to TRBJ2-1; TRBD2 might be the D (5 bases). TRBV23-1 is treated as an ORF (open reading frame) with a function not yet certain. V lost 1 base, J lost 8 bases, and 12 bases lay in between. CDR3 length: 14 residues. The CDR3, as DNA: TGCGCCAGCAGTCAATACCCGGGGAAGGATGAGCAGTTCTTC. This codes for CASSQYPGKDEQFF.

CDR3 in amino acids: CASSVDAGGSYNEQFF. Here the CDR3 DNA reads TGTGCCAGCAGCGTAGACGCGGGGGGTTCCTACAATGAGCAGTTCTTC. The rearrangement links TRBV9 to TRBJ2-1; TRBD2 aligns across 8 bases. The CDR3 length is 16 residues. Germline CDR1 is SGDLS and CDR2 is YYNGEE. J gave up 1 base and V 0 bases, and 3 bases lay outside the gene matches. Supplemented by reference TRBV9 and TRBJ2-1, the full variable domain reads DSGVTQTPKHLITATGQRVTLRCSPRSGDLSVYWYQQSLDQGLQFLIQYYNGEERAKGNILERFSAQQFPDLHSELNLSSLELGDSALYFCASSVDAGGSYNEQFFGPGTRLTVL.

The chain combines TRBV13 with TRBJ1-1; unclear D gene. The CDR3 spans 14 residues. Trimming pared 6 bases from V and 6 bases from J, leaving 17 bases between. Germline V CDR1 and CDR2: PRHDT, FYEKMQ (reference sequence). The CDR3: CASSTGPVGAEAFF. The CDR3 DNA follows: TGTGCCAGCAGTACCGGTCCGGTGGGCGCTGAAGCTTTCTTT.

V is TRBV10-3 and J is TRBJ2-1; 11 nucleotides agree with TRBD2. The germline V gene has CDR1 ENHRY and CDR2 SYGVKD. After removal of 4 bases from V and 5 bases from J, the junction contained 13 bases not matched to a gene. The CDR3 runs 18 residues. This chain's CDR3 is CAISGFRGSGGANNEQFF. Written as DNA, the CDR3 is TGTGCCATCAGTGGTTTTCGGGGTAGCGGGGGGGCGAACAATGAGCAGTTCTTC.

The chain links TRBV6-2 or TRBV6-3 to TRBJ1-5; D is unresolved. The CDR3 runs 13 residues. V was clipped by 2 bases and J by 5 bases, with 7 bases between them. Per germline, CDR1 MNHEY and CDR2 SVGEGT. The CDR3 reads CASSYLAHQPQHF. CDR3 bases: TGTGCCAGCAGTTACCTGGCCCATCAGCCCCAGCATTTT.

J is TRBJ1-1 and V is TRBV5-6; 10 positions agree with TRBD1. CDR1 is SGHDT, CDR2 YYEEEE, per germline. CDR3 size: 16 residues. With V trimmed by 0 bases and J by 7 bases, 9 bases remained unmatched. CDR3 DNA: TGTGCCAGCAGCTTGGCCGGGACAGGGGTAGTGGATGAAGCTTTCTTT. It yields the protein CASSLAGTGVVDEAFF.

The V and J genes are TRBV5-1 and TRBJ1-1; 8 nucleotides match TRBD1. The V and J ends lost 4 bases and 8 bases, in that order; junction bases with no gene match: 7. The CDR3 consists of 13 residues. Germline CDR1 SGHRS, CDR2 YFSETQ. CDR3 in DNA: TGCGCCAGCAGCAACGACAGGGGATTAGAAGCTTTCTTT. It encodes CASSNDRGLEAFF.

V is TRBV10-2 and J is TRBJ1-6, with unresolved D. The V gene lost 3 bases and the J gene lost 8 bases, with 14 bases spanning the gap. The CDR3 contains 15 residues. Germline CDR1 is WSHSY and CDR2 is SAAADI. CDR3 DNA: TGCGCCAGCAGTGATCGGGGTTCCTCTTATTCACCCCTCCACTTT. Protein: CASSDRGSSYSPLHF.

V usage is TRBV7-2 and J usage is TRBJ2-2; TRBD2 agrees at 10 bases. Germline V gives CDR1 SGHTA, CDR2 FQGNSA. After removal of 4 bases from V and 4 bases from J, the junction contained 6 bases not matched to a gene. This CDR3 has 16 amino acids. The CDR3 nucleotides read TGTGCCAGCAGCTCCGGACTAGCGGCCACCACCGGGGAGCTGTTTTTT. This gives the protein CASSSGLAATTGELFF.

V is TRBV2 and J is TRBJ1-1, with TRBD1 identical over 10 bases. The germline V gene has CDR1 SNHLY and CDR2 FYNNEI. V lost 7 bases, J lost 2 bases, and 4 bases stayed unmatched. This CDR3 is 14 amino acids long. This CDR3 reads CASTDRGGNTEAFF. The CDR3 DNA reads as TGTGCCAGCACGGACAGGGGGGGCAACACTGAAGCTTTCTTT.

This chain links TRBV6-5 with TRBJ1-5; D perhaps matches TRBD1 (5 bases). V was shortened by 11 bases and J by 3 bases, with 14 bases between the two germline ends. The germline gives CDR1 MNHEY, CDR2 SVGAGI. The CDR3 contains 13 residues. CDR3 sequence reads: CALGWGFNQPQHF. The DNA of the CDR3 is TGTGCCCTCGGCTGGGGCTTCAATCAGCCCCAGCATTTT.